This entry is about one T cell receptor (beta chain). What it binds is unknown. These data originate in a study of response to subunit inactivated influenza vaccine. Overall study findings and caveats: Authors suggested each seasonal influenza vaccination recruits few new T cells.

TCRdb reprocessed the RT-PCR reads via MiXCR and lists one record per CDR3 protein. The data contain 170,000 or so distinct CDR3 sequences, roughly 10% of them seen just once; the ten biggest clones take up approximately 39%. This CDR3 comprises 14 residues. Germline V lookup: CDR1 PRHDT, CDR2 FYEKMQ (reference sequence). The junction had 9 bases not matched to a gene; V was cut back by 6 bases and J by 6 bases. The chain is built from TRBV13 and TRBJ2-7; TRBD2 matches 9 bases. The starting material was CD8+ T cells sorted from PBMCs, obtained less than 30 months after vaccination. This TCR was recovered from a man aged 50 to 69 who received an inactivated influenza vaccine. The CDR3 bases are TGTGCCAGCAGAACAACCGGGACTAGCCCCGAGCAGTACTTC. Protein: CASRTTGTSPEQYF. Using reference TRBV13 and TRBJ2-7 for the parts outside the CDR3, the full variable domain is AAGVIQSPRHLIKEKRETATLKCYPIPRHDTVYWYQQGPGQDPQFLISFYEKMQSDKGSIPDRFSAQQFSDYHSELNMSSLELGDSALYFCASRTTGTSPEQYFGPGTRLTVT.